The 17 T cell receptor beta chains given below trace back to one sample, sequenced in a study of T cell changes during pregnancy in multiple sclerosis. Only in-frame clones appear in the TCRdb table, and some are missing; sequencing was by immunoSEQ multiplex PCR. The sample holds around 62,000 clones, 93% seen once. The sequences come from CD8+ T cells from peripheral blood mononuclear cells, collected in the second trimester of pregnancy. The receptors were sampled from a female donor with multiple sclerosis, enrolled in a pregnancy study.

The rearrangement joins TRBV28 to TRBJ2-5, with D possibly TRBD1 on 7 matching bases. Germline V lookup: CDR1 MDHEN, CDR2 SYDVKM. CDR3 length: 16 amino acids. V was shortened by 2 bases and J by 5 bases, with 18 bases between the two germline ends. The CDR3 loop reads CASSLSMEGAGETQYF. For the CDR3, the DNA is TGTGCCAGCAGTTTAAGTATGGAGGGGGCGGGGGAGACCCAGTACTTC.

The chain combines TRBV19 with TRBJ2-7; the D gene is possibly TRBD2 (5 bases). This CDR3 region has 13 residues. CDR1 LNHDA and CDR2 SQIVND come from the germline V gene (reference sequence). The V and J ends lost 5 bases and 5 bases respectively, with 13 bases between them. DNA for the CDR3: TGTGCCAGTAGTTCGGCGGGCTGGGACGAGCAGTACTTC. Translation gives CASSSAGWDEQYF.

The chain joins TRBV9 to TRBJ1-1; a weak D match, TRBD1 (6 bases). Per germline, CDR1 SGDLS and CDR2 YYNGEE. The CDR3 contains 11 residues. The V gene lost 5 bases and the J gene lost 7 bases, with 9 bases spanning the gap. In DNA form, the CDR3 reads TGTGCCAGCAGAACAGGGAATGAAGCTTTCTTT. Its protein product is CASRTGNEAFF.

The gene calls are TRBV5-1 and TRBJ1-1; 10 nucleotides agree with TRBD1. The CDR3 contains 14 residues. J was trimmed by 4 bases and V by 4 bases; bases with no gene match: 4. Looked up from germline, CDR1 is SGHRS and CDR2 is YFSETQ. The CDR3 here is CASSGTGVGTEAFF. CDR3 bases: TGCGCCAGCAGCGGGACAGGGGTTGGCACTGAAGCTTTCTTT. The whole variable domain, filled in from reference TRBV5-1 and TRBJ1-1, reads KAGVTQTPRYLIKTRGQQVTLSCSPISGHRSVSWYQQTPGQGLQFLFEYFSETQRNKGNFPGRFSGRQFSNSRSEMNVSTLELGDSALYLCASSGTGVGTEAFFGQGTRLTVV.

The gene calls are TRBV27 and TRBJ2-7; TRBD2 aligns across 13 bases. Germline CDR1 reads MNHEY; CDR2 reads SMNVEV (reference sequence). Trimming removed 6 bases from V and 5 bases from J; junction bases left unmatched: 7. This CDR3 spans 15 amino acids. The CDR3 protein is CASRPKGLAGNEQYF. Here the CDR3 DNA reads TGTGCCAGCAGGCCAAAGGGACTAGCGGGAAACGAGCAGTACTTC.

This sequence joins TRBV6-1 and TRBJ1-1; D may be TRBD1 (6 bases). From germline, CDR1 is MNHNS and CDR2 SASEGT. The CDR3 sequence is 15 residues long. Trimming took off 2 bases at V and 10 bases at J, with 20 bases between the two ends. CDR3 sequence (DNA): TGTGCCAGCAGTGAAATGGTGACAGGCTTATGGCGAGCTTTCTTT. It yields the protein CASSEMVTGLWRAFF.

The chain is built from TRBV4-3 and TRBJ1-4; D remains unclear. There are 13 residues in the CDR3. V was trimmed by 4 bases and J by 5 bases, leaving 8 bases between them. CDR1 and CDR2 from the germline V gene are LGHNA and YSLEER. The CDR3 DNA sequence: TGCGCCAGCAGCCCGGACTTAAATGAAAAACTGTTTTTT. This translates into CASSPDLNEKLFF.

V is TRBV27 and J is TRBJ2-2; TRBD2 matches at 7 bases. CDR3 length: 15 amino acids. Germline trimming cut 2 bases from V and 2 bases from J; bases unmatched to any gene: 2. CDR1 MNHEY and CDR2 SMNVEV come from the germline V gene (reference sequence). CDR3 DNA sequence: TGTGCCAGCAGTTTACGCGGGAGAAACACCGGGGAGCTGTTTTTT. Amino acids: CASSLRGRNTGELFF.

V gene TRBV27 combines with J gene TRBJ1-1; 7 nucleotides match TRBD1. J gave up 10 bases and V 5 bases, and 13 bases lay outside the gene matches. The CDR3 contains 14 residues. The germline V gene encodes CDR1 MNHEY and CDR2 SMNVEV (reference sequence). CDR3 sequence reads: CASSTPRDSQGAFF. The DNA of the CDR3 is TGTGCCAGCAGTACTCCAAGGGACAGCCAAGGAGCTTTCTTT.

This chain links TRBV10-3 with TRBJ1-3; tentatively, D is TRBD1 (5 bases). This CDR3 comprises 17 residues. The V end was cut by 11 bases, the J end by 1 base, with 24 bases between. Germline V gives CDR1 ENHRY, CDR2 SYGVKD. The CDR3 DNA sequence: TGTGCCTCCCTCACAACCGGGGGGACCATTTCTGGAAACACCATATATTTT. Its translation is CASLTTGGTISGNTIYF.

In its sample, this clone was seen once. The rearrangement joins TRBV10-3 to TRBJ2-7, with 7 bases that match TRBD1. With 4 bases clipped from V and 2 bases from J, the junction kept 5 bases outside the gene matches. The CDR3 has 14 residues. Germline V gives CDR1 ENHRY, CDR2 SYGVKD. The CDR3 DNA follows: TGTGCCATCAGTGGGGCAGGGGGACCCTACGAGCAGTACTTC. Amino acid sequence: CAISGAGGPYEQYF.

The rearrangement links TRBV2 to TRBJ1-1; no reliable D call. V was shortened by 9 bases and J by 6 bases, with 8 bases between the two germline ends. Germline CDR1 SNHLY, CDR2 FYNNEI. The CDR3 sequence is 10 residues long. This chain's CDR3 is CASRRAEAFF. CDR3 bases: TGTGCCAGTCGTAGAGCTGAAGCTTTCTTT.

The V call is TRBV7-9, the J call TRBJ2-5; 8 nucleotides match TRBD2. Germline CDR1 is SEHNR and CDR2 is FQNEAQ (reference sequence). The CDR3 is made up of 15 amino acids. The J segment lost 5 bases and the V segment lost 0 bases, leaving 5 bases of the junction unmatched. The CDR3 DNA reads as TGTGCCAGCAGCTTAGCAGCGGGAGAAGGGGAGACCCAGTACTTC. This translates into CASSLAAGEGETQYF.

V usage is TRBV12-5 and J usage is TRBJ2-2, with 14 bases identical to TRBD2. This CDR3 region has 18 residues. CDR1 is LGHNT and CDR2 is FRNRAP in the germline V gene. Unmatched junction bases numbered 7, after V lost 5 bases and J lost 2 bases. CDR3 region: CASGPGLAGALNTGELFF. Here the CDR3 DNA reads TGTGCTAGTGGTCCGGGACTAGCGGGGGCCTTAAACACCGGGGAGCTGTTTTTT.

The chain carries TRBV4-3 and TRBJ1-6; D is perhaps TRBD1 (6 bases). CDR1 is LGHNA and CDR2 is YSLEER in the germline V gene. With 0 bases removed from V and 8 bases from J, the gap between germline ends came to 11 bases. The CDR3 loop spans 15 amino acids. The CDR3 protein is CASSQDQGQDSPLHF. DNA of the CDR3: TGCGCCAGCAGCCAAGATCAGGGGCAGGATTCACCCCTCCACTTT.

The chain has TRBV11-2 and TRBJ2-1; TRBD2 is a possible D gene (5 bases). CDR3 length: 12 residues. Per the germline V gene, CDR1 is SGHAT and CDR2 is FQNNGV. Trimming stripped 5 bases from V and 6 bases from J, with 8 bases between. The CDR3 protein is CASSVLVNEQFF. The DNA for the CDR3 is TGTGCCAGCAGCGTACTAGTCAATGAGCAGTTCTTC.

The DNA for the CDR3 is TGCGCCAGCAGCCGTCCCGGGACAGGGATCGATGAGCAGTTCTTC. Translated, it gives CASSRPGTGIDEQFF. This chain links TRBV4-1 with TRBJ2-1, with 9 bases that match TRBD1. CDR1 and CDR2 from the germline V gene are MGHRA and YSYEKL. After removal of 4 bases from V and 8 bases from J, the junction contained 9 bases not matched to a gene. The CDR3 runs 15 residues.